Sequencing of this T cell receptor beta chain was carried out in a study of blood T cells in healthy people across ages. It was with a sample-barcoded 5' primer and a J-beta primer mix that a second PCR of about 6 to 12 cycles was run. A template-switch adaptor with 12 random nucleotides tagged each cDNA molecule. Each single sample gave us at least 2.5 million CDR3-containing paired-end reads. TCRdb re-called the 5' RACE reads with MiXCR, one entry per CDR3 protein. The sample consists of fewer than 2,000,000 distinct CDR3 sequences, about 39% of them appearing once. Ten milliliters of peripheral blood were drawn from each donor into EDTA-treated tubes. Overall study results and limits: Age brought a roughly linear fall in TCR beta diversity measured per million T cells.

From germline, CDR1 is MDHEN and CDR2 SYDVKM. This CDR3 spans 16 amino acids. The count of this clonotype is one. The antigen is not known. A read error may account for a junction end that differs from germline. Material for sequencing was blood. V gene TRBV28 combines with J gene TRBJ2-3; 8 bases match TRBD2. The receptor was isolated from a human donor in good health. CDR3 bases: TGTGCCAGCGGTTTATTCACGGGGGGGAGCACAGATACACAGTATTTT. This translates into CASGLFTGGSTDTQYF.